This T cell receptor beta chain was captured by sequencing in a study of beta chain features in type 1 diabetes. Study information: No age, gender or cell yield differences were seen between patients and healthy donors.

This CDR3 is built from 14 residues. The germline V gene encodes CDR1 MNHNY and CDR2 SVGAGI (reference sequence). Germline trimming cut 5 bases from V and 9 bases from J; bases unmatched to any gene: 9. A note on this clone: The antigen is unknown.

Investigators reverse transcribed all isolated RNA, so they sequenced expressed TCRB transcripts. Libraries were prepared by immunoSEQ multiplex PCR; TCRdb keeps only in-frame clonotypes and omits some of them. This repertoire shows 250,000 to 350,000 clones, 11% found once; its top ten account for about 0.014%. Points from the study as a whole: Patients with type 1 diabetes carried fewer insertions and had more deletions at their VDJ junctions. Overrepresentation of cells with high TCR expression could result from cDNA sequencing. For patients and controls alike, PCR might favor shorter templates to the same degree.

The J gene is TRBJ2-1, the V gene TRBV6-6, with 8 bases matching TRBD1. The sequenced sample consisted of naive CD4+ T cells from blood. This clonotype was obtained from a woman younger than 45 in good health. CDR3 loop: CASSRDRSTSEQFF. As DNA, the CDR3 is TGTGCCAGCAGTCGGGACAGGTCTACAAGTGAGCAGTTCTTC.